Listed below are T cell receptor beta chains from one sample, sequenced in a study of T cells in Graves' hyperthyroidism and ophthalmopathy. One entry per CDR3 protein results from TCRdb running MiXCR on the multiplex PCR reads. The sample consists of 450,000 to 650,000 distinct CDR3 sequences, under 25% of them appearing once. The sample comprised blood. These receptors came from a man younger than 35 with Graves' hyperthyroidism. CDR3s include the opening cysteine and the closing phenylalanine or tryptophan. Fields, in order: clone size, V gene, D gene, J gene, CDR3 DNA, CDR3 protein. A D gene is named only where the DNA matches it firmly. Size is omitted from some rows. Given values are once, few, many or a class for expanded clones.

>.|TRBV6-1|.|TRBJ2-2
TGTGCCAGCAGTCGTTCCGGGGGCACCGGGGAGCTGTTTTTT
CASSRSGGTGELFF
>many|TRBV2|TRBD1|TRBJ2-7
TGTGCCAGCAGTACGGACAGGAGCATCGAGCAGTACTTC
CASSTDRSIEQYF
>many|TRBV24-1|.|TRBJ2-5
TGTGCCACCAGTGATACACCCAGTGGGACCCAGTACTTC
CATSDTPSGTQYF
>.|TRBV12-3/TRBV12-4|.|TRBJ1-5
TGTGCCAGCAGTTTAGGACAGACGGTAGTAAATCAGCCCCAGCATTTT
CASSLGQTVVNQPQHF
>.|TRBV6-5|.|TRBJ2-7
TGTGCCAGCAGTTATAATAGGGGCGAGCAGTACTTC
CASSYNRGEQYF
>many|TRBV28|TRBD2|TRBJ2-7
TGTGCCAGCAGTTTACGGCGGCGGGCGGGAGTGAGTGAGCAGTACTTC
CASSLRRRAGVSEQYF
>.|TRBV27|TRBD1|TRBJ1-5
TGTGCCAGCAGTTTGAAGGGGGCGTATAGCAATCAGCCCCAGCATTTT
CASSLKGAYSNQPQHF
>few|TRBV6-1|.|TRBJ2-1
TGTGCCAGCAGTGAAGCACCGGGCCAGGGTGGAAATGAGCAGTTCTTC
CASSEAPGQGGNEQFF
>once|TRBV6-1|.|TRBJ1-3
TGTGCCAGCAGTGAATCGGACGGAGGAAGAGGAAACACCATATATTTT
CASSESDGGRGNTIYF
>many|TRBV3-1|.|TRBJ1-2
TGTGCCAGCAGCCAGGGTGGACAGCCCTCCTATGGCTACACCTTC
CASSQGGQPSYGYTF
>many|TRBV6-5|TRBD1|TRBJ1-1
TGTGCCAGCAGTTACTTGACAGGGCAGGGTGAAGCTTTCTTT
CASSYLTGQGEAFF
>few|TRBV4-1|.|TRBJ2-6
TGCGCCAGCAGCCAACATCCCGCAAGGGCCCTGAGGGGGGCCAACGTCCTGACTTTC
CASSQHPARALRGANVLTF
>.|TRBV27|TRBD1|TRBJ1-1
TGTGCCAGCAGTTTAGCAGCAACAGGGGGGCGGGGAGCTTTCTTT
CASSLAATGGRGAFF
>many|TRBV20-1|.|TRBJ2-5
TGCAGTGCTAGAAAGGGTGAGACCCAGTACTTC
CSARKGETQYF
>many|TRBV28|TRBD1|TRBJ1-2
TGTGCCAGCAGTTACGATCAGGGGGGCGGCTACACCTTC
CASSYDQGGGYTF
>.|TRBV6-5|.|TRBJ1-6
TGTGCCAGCAGTTACTCCTCAGGGGATACGTCCTATAATTCACCCCTCCACTTT
CASSYSSGDTSYNSPLHF
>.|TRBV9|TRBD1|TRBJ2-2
TGTGCCAGCAGCGCCGACAGGGCGGAAGCCGGGGAGCTGTTTTTT
CASSADRAEAGELFF
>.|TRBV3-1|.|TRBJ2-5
TGTGCCAGCAGCCAAGTGGGGGGGGCGGGGGAGACCCAGTACTTC
CASSQVGGAGETQYF
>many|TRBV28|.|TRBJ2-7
TGTGCCAGCAGACCCTATAAGGGTATGAGACAGTACTTC
CASRPYKGMRQYF
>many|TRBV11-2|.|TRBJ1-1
TGCGCCAGCAGCTTGGAGGGGACGGGGACTGAAGCTTTCTTT
CASSLEGTGTEAFF
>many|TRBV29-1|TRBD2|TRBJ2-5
TGCAGCGAAATCAAGGCCGGGACTAGCGGCCAAGAGACCCAGTACTTC
CSEIKAGTSGQETQYF
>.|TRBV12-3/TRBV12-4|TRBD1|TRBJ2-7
TGTGCCAGCAGTTTATCCCGGGACAGGACCTACGAGCAGTACTTC
CASSLSRDRTYEQYF